Shown below are 28 T cell receptor beta chains from a single sample sequenced in a study of glioma-infiltrating T cells after dendritic cell vaccination. Some clones are missing from TCRdb's copy, which holds only in-frame ones; the method was immunoSEQ multiplex PCR. The sample lists approximately 100,000 clones; roughly 81% were seen once. This material consisted of blood, taken before dendritic cell vaccination. The receptor set was obtained from a human donor with glioblastoma.

This clone has a single count. CDR3 amino acids: CASSLSGQINEKLFF. CDR3 DNA: TGCGCCAGCAGCTTGTCAGGACAGATTAATGAAAAACTGTTTTTT. The chain uses TRBV5-1 and TRBJ1-4; possibly TRBD1 for D (6 bases). Germline CDR1 and CDR2: SGHRS and YFSETQ. The CDR3 sequence is 15 residues long. Trimming removed 1 base from V and 4 bases from J, with 11 bases in between.

The V and J genes are TRBV13 and TRBJ1-5; D gene uncertain. There are 12 residues in the CDR3. Trimming removed 4 bases from V and 7 bases from J, with 8 bases in between. Germline-derived CDR1 and CDR2 are PRHDT and FYEKMQ (reference sequence). The CDR3 loop is CASSSGGQPQHF. The CDR3 DNA reads as TGTGCCAGCAGCTCGGGAGGGCAGCCCCAGCATTTT.

The CDR3 nucleotides read TGTGCCAGCAGCCAGGGACAGGGGCACACAGATACGCAGTATTTT. Amino acids: CASSQGQGHTDTQYF. This chain joins TRBV7-9 and TRBJ2-3, with 10 bases matching TRBD1. The CDR3 runs 15 residues. The junction had 4 bases not matched to a gene; V was cut back by 5 bases and J by 2 bases. The germline V gene has CDR1 SEHNR and CDR2 FQNEAQ (reference sequence).

This clone was seen once. This chain links TRBV4-1 with TRBJ2-7, with 9 positions matching TRBD1. Trimming at V came to 4 bases and at J to 5 bases, leaving 9 bases not matched to a gene. CDR3 length: 15 residues. Germline lookup yields CDR1 MGHRA and CDR2 YSYEKL. CDR3 nucleotide sequence: TGCGCCAGCAGCCGTGGGACAGGGCCCGGCGACGAGCAGTACTTC. This gives the protein CASSRGTGPGDEQYF.

The chain recombines TRBV28 with TRBJ2-7; 8 bases map to TRBD2. Losses at the gene ends were 7 bases for V and 7 bases for J; bases not matched to a gene: 12. Germline-derived CDR1 and CDR2 are MDHEN and SYDVKM. The CDR3 spans 14 residues. CDR3 DNA: TGTGCCAGCAAGCTAGTCCCGGGGGGGCCTGAGCAGTACTTC. Encoded protein: CASKLVPGGPEQYF.

The chain uses TRBV5-1 and TRBJ1-3; no firm D call. Germline lookup yields CDR1 SGHRS and CDR2 YFSETQ. This CDR3 is built from 16 residues. Trimming pared 0 bases from V and 3 bases from J, leaving 13 bases between. CDR3 nucleotides: TGCGCCAGCAGCTTGGCCGGGGAAGTCGGTGGAAACACCATATATTTT. Translation gives CASSLAGEVGGNTIYF.

In DNA form, the CDR3 reads TGTGCCAGCAGCCCGATGCAGGGGTTCAATGAGCAGTTCTTC. Its translation is CASSPMQGFNEQFF. V and J are TRBV5-4 and TRBJ2-1, with TRBD1 as a possible D gene (6 bases). V lost 4 bases and J 6 bases, leaving 14 bases between the germline ends. CDR1 is SGHNT and CDR2 is YYREEE in the germline V gene (reference sequence). This CDR3 region has 14 residues.

The chain combines TRBV7-2 with TRBJ2-5; TRBD2 aligns across 14 bases. The germline V gene has CDR1 SGHTA and CDR2 FQGNSA. The J segment lost 4 bases and the V segment lost 1 base, leaving 8 bases of the junction unmatched. The CDR3 runs 18 residues. The CDR3 here is CASSLEGTSGGLGETQYF. The DNA of the CDR3 is TGTGCCAGCAGCTTAGAAGGGACTAGCGGGGGTTTAGGAGAGACCCAGTACTTC.

Regarding this clone: Mismatch with germline at one junction end may stem from a read error. Other DNA variants within this sample encode the same CDR3. The chain joins TRBV7-6 to TRBJ1-6, with 7 bases lining up with TRBD1. The CDR3 totals 13 residues. Germline loops: CDR1 SGHVS, CDR2 FNYEAQ. CDR3: CASSLRQGSPLHF. Written as DNA, the CDR3 is TGTGCCAGTAGCTTACGACAGGGTTCACCCCTCCACTTT.

The gene calls are TRBV6-6 and TRBJ2-5; 8 bases agree with TRBD1. Germline lookup yields CDR1 MNHNY and CDR2 SVGAGI (reference sequence). J lost 5 bases, V lost 2 bases, and 7 bases had no gene match. The CDR3 runs to 15 residues. CDR3 coding DNA: TGTGCCAGCAGTTACCCGAGGGGACAGGTCGAGACCCAGTACTTC. Amino acids: CASSYPRGQVETQYF.

V is TRBV27 and J is TRBJ1-2; TRBD1 is a possible D gene (5 bases). The CDR3 totals 14 residues. Germline values: CDR1 MNHEY, CDR2 SMNVEV (reference sequence). V lost 3 bases and J 5 bases, leaving 13 bases between the germline ends. The CDR3 DNA reads as TGTGCCAGCAGTTTGGGCACAGGATCATATGGCTACACCTTC. This encodes CASSLGTGSYGYTF.

The V gene is TRBV7-2, the J gene TRBJ2-7, with a tentative D call TRBD2 (7 bases). The germline V gene encodes CDR1 SGHTA and CDR2 FQGNSA. The germline V and J ends were trimmed by 2 bases and 5 bases, with 16 bases remaining between them. CDR3 length: 15 residues. This CDR3 is CASSLLGGGPDEQYF. CDR3 nucleotide sequence: TGTGCCAGCAGCTTATTGGGGGGGGGCCCCGACGAGCAGTACTTC.

The chain combines TRBV7-8 with TRBJ1-4; D not certain. The V end lost 5 bases, the J end lost 5 bases, and 18 bases lay between the germline ends. CDR1 is SGHVS, CDR2 FQNEAQ, per germline. The CDR3 length is 16 residues. CDR3 in DNA: TGTGCCAGCAGCCTACAGCCCTCTGAGGGAAATGAAAAACTGTTTTTT. It specifies CASSLQPSEGNEKLFF.

The chain recombines TRBV30 with TRBJ1-5; D gene ambiguous. Germline V lookup: CDR1 GTSNPN, CDR2 SVGIG (reference sequence). CDR3 length: 14 amino acids. Trimming cost V 0 bases and J 1 base, with 7 bases left between them. CDR3 in DNA: TGTGCCTGGAGTGTACTGGAGAGCAATCAGCCCCAGCATTTT. It encodes CAWSVLESNQPQHF.

This clone is a singleton in its sample. V gene TRBV7-2 combines with J gene TRBJ2-3; 7 positions match TRBD2. The V gene's germline CDR1 is SGHTA and CDR2 FQGNSA. V gave up 5 bases and J gave up 2 bases; unmatched junction bases: 7. This CDR3 spans 15 amino acids. The CDR3 spells CASSTVGGTTDTQYF. The CDR3 DNA is TGTGCCAGCAGCACCGTGGGGGGGACCACAGATACGCAGTATTTT. Complete variable domain (other parts from reference TRBV7-2 and TRBJ2-3): GAGVSQSPSNKVTEKGKDVELRCDPISGHTALYWYRQSLGQGLEFLIYFQGNSAPDKSGLPSDRFSAERTGGSVSTLTIQRTQQEDSAVYLCASSTVGGTTDTQYFGPGTRLTVL.

DNA of the CDR3: TGTGCCAGCAGCTCCGTTCGGGACAGGAACTACGAGCAGTACTTC. Its protein product is CASSSVRDRNYEQYF. The chain combines TRBV7-8 with TRBJ2-7; 8 bases agree with TRBD1. The germline CDR1 and CDR2 sequences are SGHVS and FQNEAQ. The CDR3 is 15 residues long. V trimming: 4 bases; J trimming: 3 bases; junction bases outside the gene matches: 8.

CDR3 sequence (DNA): TGCGCCAGCAGCCAGCTAGCGGGGGGGATAGATACGCAGTATTTT. Its translation: CASSQLAGGIDTQYF. This chain uses TRBV4-1 with TRBJ2-3; 12 bases map to TRBD2. Germline assignment: CDR1 MGHRA and CDR2 YSYEKL. The CDR3 covers 15 residues. V lost 3 bases and J lost 5; bases outside the gene matches: 3.

V gene TRBV6-1 combines with J gene TRBJ1-2, with 8 bases matching TRBD1. The CDR3 has 11 amino acids. V shed 6 bases, J shed 12 bases, and the junction held 6 bases outside the gene matches. Germline loops: CDR1 MNHNS, CDR2 SASEGT. CDR3 nucleotides: TGTGCCAGCAGCGAGATGGACAGGGACACCTTC. It specifies CASSEMDRDTF.

This clone showed up just a few times. This chain joins TRBV4-3 and TRBJ2-1; 8 bases map to TRBD1. Germline V gene data show CDR1 as LGHNA and CDR2 as YSLEER. V gave up 3 bases and J gave up 10 bases; unmatched junction bases: 17. This CDR3 contains 17 residues. The CDR3 region has the DNA TGCGCCAGCAGCCACCTTAGAGGCCCAGGGGGCTCGGGGGAGCAGTTCTTC. Amino acid sequence: CASSHLRGPGGSGEQFF.

V gene TRBV7-2 combines with J gene TRBJ2-3, with 16 positions matching TRBD2. With V trimmed by 2 bases and J by 5 bases, 7 bases remained unmatched. The CDR3 is made up of 18 amino acids. Germline V gives CDR1 SGHTA, CDR2 FQGNSA. CDR3 protein: CASSLFGTSGGAGDTQYF. CDR3 bases: TGTGCCAGCAGCTTATTCGGGACTAGCGGGGGGGCCGGAGATACGCAGTATTTT. Full variable domain (remainder filled in from reference TRBV7-2 and TRBJ2-3): GAGVSQSPSNKVTEKGKDVELRCDPISGHTALYWYRQSLGQGLEFLIYFQGNSAPDKSGLPSDRFSAERTGGSVSTLTIQRTQQEDSAVYLCASSLFGTSGGAGDTQYFGPGTRLTVL.

V gene TRBV4-1 combines with J gene TRBJ1-4, with TRBD1 identical over 8 bases. CDR1 is MGHRA and CDR2 is YSYEKL in the germline V gene. V shed 4 bases and J 4 bases; nucleotides not matched to a gene: 5. This CDR3 is 15 amino acids long. CDR3 in DNA: TGCGCCAGCAGCCGAGGACAGGGCATTAATGAAAAACTGTTTTTT. Encoded protein: CASSRGQGINEKLFF.

Of note for this clone: One end of the junction does not line up with germline, which may come from a read error. Within the sample, other DNA sequences also encode this same CDR3. V gene TRBV15 combines with J gene TRBJ2-7; D gene uncertain. The CDR3 extends over 13 amino acids. Germline CDR1 is LNHNV and CDR2 is YYDKDF (reference sequence). CDR3 in DNA: TGTGCCACCAGCAGAGGTCGAGGCTACGAACAGTACTTC. Residues: CATSRGRGYEQYF.

This chain links TRBV19 with TRBJ2-5; the D gene is possibly TRBD2 (6 bases). Trimming pared 5 bases from V and 3 bases from J, leaving 16 bases between. The CDR3 has 15 residues. Germline CDR1 is LNHDA and CDR2 is SQIVND (reference sequence). CDR3 in amino acids: CASSAPGLKKETQYF. For the CDR3, the DNA is TGTGCCAGTAGTGCACCGGGACTGAAAAAAGAGACCCAGTACTTC.

The chain has TRBV6-1 and TRBJ2-5, with D perhaps matching TRBD2 (5 bases). Looked up from germline, CDR1 is MNHNS and CDR2 is SASEGT. This CDR3 region has 14 residues. V was clipped by 7 bases and J by 4 bases, with 16 bases between them. CDR3: CASTNRGYGETQYF. The CDR3 bases are TGTGCCAGCACAAACCGCGGGTACGGAGAGACCCAGTACTTC.

This clone was counted a few times. The chain is built from TRBV5-4 and TRBJ1-1; D unclear. CDR1 SGHNT and CDR2 YYREEE come from the germline V gene (reference sequence). This CDR3 contains 14 residues. The V end was cut by 0 bases, the J end by 3 bases, with 9 bases between. CDR3 coding DNA: TGTGCCAGCAGCTTGGAATCCCGAGACACTGAAGCTTTCTTT. Residues: CASSLESRDTEAFF.

V and J are TRBV7-2 and TRBJ2-7, with a weak D call TRBD1 (6 bases). V dropped 8 bases and J dropped 1 base, with 6 bases sitting between them. This CDR3 region has 11 residues. The germline V gene has CDR1 SGHTA and CDR2 FQGNSA. The DNA for the CDR3 is TGTGCCAGCGGGACATCCTACGAGCAGTACTTC. Translating it yields CASGTSYEQYF.

V and J are TRBV19 and TRBJ1-2; no clear D. Germline V gene sequence: CDR1 LNHDA, CDR2 SQIVND (reference sequence). V gave up 7 bases and J gave up 3 bases, with 18 bases separating them. The CDR3 length is 15 residues. CDR3 sequence (DNA): TGTGCCAGTAACTTGAGGCGACTCATGGACTATGGCTACACCTTC. Its translation is CASNLRRLMDYGYTF.

V and J are TRBV5-1 and TRBJ1-6; 9 bases align to TRBD1. The germline V gene encodes CDR1 SGHRS and CDR2 YFSETQ. This CDR3 region has 14 residues. Germline trimming cut 4 bases from V and 9 bases from J; bases unmatched to any gene: 5. This CDR3 reads CASSLGQGGSPLHF. In DNA form, the CDR3 reads TGCGCCAGCAGCCTGGGACAGGGTGGTTCACCCCTCCACTTT.